This entry lists 4 T cell receptor beta chains sequenced from one sample in a study of T cells in Graves' hyperthyroidism and ophthalmopathy. The TCR beta CDR3 regions underwent amplification using RNA transcripts as the source. The HTBI primer set was used in a first-round RT-PCR of the TCR CDR3. Via MiXCR, TCRdb re-called the multiplex PCR reads, giving one row per CDR3 protein. Found here are 300,000 to 450,000 distinct CDR3 sequences, about 14% of them singletons; the top ten hold roughly 21%. Sequencing used blood. These receptors were collected from a woman aged 25 to 39 with Graves' ophthalmopathy.

As concerns this clonotype: A much larger clone sits a single nucleotide away, making a read error possible. CDR3 protein: CASSSRQGGGETQYF. CDR3 in DNA: TGTGCCAGCAGCTCCCGACAGGGTGGAGGGGAGACCCAGTACTTC. J is TRBJ2-5 and V is TRBV11-1; D possibly corresponds to TRBD1 (7 bases). Germline CDR1 SGHAT, CDR2 FQDESV (reference sequence). V was clipped by 4 bases and J by 5 bases, with 17 bases between them. The CDR3 has 15 residues.

This clonotype has ten or more counts. The chain couples TRBV7-2 to TRBJ1-1; D is ambiguous. Germline CDR1 and CDR2: SGHTA and FQGNSA. V lost 2 bases and J 4 bases, leaving 8 bases between the germline ends. This CDR3 has 13 amino acids. This CDR3 is CASSLNSFTEAFF. The CDR3 nucleotides read TGTGCCAGCAGCTTAAATTCTTTCACTGAAGCTTTCTTT.

Many counts were recorded for this clonotype. The gene calls are TRBV7-9 and TRBJ2-1; D is tentatively TRBD1 or TRBD2 (5 bases each). The CDR3 is 15 residues long. The ends were cut back, 4 bases at V and 1 base at J, with 11 bases in the middle. In germline, CDR1 is SEHNR, CDR2 FQNEAQ (reference sequence). CDR3 loop: CASSYRDGSYNEQFF. The CDR3 nucleotides are TGTGCCAGCAGCTATAGGGACGGATCCTACAATGAGCAGTTCTTC.

The gene calls are TRBV6-2 or TRBV6-3 and TRBJ2-7, with D maybe TRBD2 (5 bases). Germline CDR1 MNHEY, CDR2 SVGEGT. Trimming took 2 bases from V and 6 from J, leaving 8 bases between them. The CDR3 runs 12 residues. CDR3 in DNA: TGTGCCAGCAGTTACCGGGGTCCCGAGCAGTACTTC. It yields the protein CASSYRGPEQYF.